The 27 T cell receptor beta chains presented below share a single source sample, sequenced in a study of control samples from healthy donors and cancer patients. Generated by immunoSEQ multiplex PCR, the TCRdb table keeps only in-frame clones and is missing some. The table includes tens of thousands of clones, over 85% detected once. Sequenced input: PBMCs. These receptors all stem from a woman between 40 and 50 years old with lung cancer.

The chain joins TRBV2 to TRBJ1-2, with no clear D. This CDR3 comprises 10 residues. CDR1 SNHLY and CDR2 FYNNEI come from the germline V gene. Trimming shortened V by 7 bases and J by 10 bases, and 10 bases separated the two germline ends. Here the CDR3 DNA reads TGTGCCAGCACGGTGGTCGACTACACCTTC. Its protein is CASTVVDYTF.

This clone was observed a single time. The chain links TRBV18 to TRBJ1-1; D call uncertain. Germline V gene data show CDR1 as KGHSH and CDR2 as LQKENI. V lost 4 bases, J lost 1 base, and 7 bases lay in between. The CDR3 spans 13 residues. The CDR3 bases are TGTGCCAGCTCACTTCAAAGGAACACTGAAGCTTTCTTT. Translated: CASSLQRNTEAFF.

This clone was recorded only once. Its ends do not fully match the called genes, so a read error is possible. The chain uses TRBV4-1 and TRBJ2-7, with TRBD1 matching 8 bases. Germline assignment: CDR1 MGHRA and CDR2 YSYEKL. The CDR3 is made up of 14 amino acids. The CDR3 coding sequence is TGCGCCAGCAGCCAAGGGGACAGGTCCTACGAACAGTACTTC. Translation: CASSQGDRSYEQYF.

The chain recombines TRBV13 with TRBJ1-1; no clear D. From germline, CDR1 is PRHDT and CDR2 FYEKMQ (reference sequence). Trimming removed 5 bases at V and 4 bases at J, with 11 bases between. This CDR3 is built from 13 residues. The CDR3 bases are TGTGCCAGCAGCCCCGAATCGGTCACTGAAGCTTTCTTT. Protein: CASSPESVTEAFF.

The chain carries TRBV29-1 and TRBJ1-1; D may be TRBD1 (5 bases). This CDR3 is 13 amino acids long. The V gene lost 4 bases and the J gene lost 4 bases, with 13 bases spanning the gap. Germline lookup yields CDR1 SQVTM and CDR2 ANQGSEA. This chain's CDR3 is CSVGGGVTTEAFF. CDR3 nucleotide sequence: TGCAGCGTTGGGGGGGGTGTGACCACTGAAGCTTTCTTT.

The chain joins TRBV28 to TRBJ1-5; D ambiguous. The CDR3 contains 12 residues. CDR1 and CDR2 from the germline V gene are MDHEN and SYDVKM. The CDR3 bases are TGTGCTAGCTCTCGGAGGGATAGGCCCCAGCATTTT. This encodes CASSRRDRPQHF. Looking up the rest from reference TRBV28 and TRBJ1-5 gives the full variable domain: DVKVTQSSRYLVKRTGEKVFLECVQDMDHENMFWYRQDPGLGLRLIYFSYDVKMKEKGDIPEGYSVSREKKERFSLILESASTNQTSMYLCASSRRDRPQHFGDGTRLSIL.

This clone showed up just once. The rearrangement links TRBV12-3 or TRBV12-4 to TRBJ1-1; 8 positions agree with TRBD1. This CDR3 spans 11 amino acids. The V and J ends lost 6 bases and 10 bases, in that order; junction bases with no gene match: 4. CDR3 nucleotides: TGTGCCAGCAGCCTCGACAGGGGAGCTTTCTTT. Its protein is CASSLDRGAFF.

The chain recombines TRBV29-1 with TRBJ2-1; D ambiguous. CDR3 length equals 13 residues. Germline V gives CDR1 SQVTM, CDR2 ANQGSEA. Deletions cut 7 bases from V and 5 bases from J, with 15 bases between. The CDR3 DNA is TGCAGCGAGCCTAACTCAGGAGACAATGAGCAGTTCTTC. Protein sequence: CSEPNSGDNEQFF.

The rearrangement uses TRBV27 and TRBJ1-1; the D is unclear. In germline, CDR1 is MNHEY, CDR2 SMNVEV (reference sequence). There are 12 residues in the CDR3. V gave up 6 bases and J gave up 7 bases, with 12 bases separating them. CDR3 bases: TGTGCCAGCAGCCTTCCATCAGGTGAAGCTTTCTTT. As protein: CASSLPSGEAFF.

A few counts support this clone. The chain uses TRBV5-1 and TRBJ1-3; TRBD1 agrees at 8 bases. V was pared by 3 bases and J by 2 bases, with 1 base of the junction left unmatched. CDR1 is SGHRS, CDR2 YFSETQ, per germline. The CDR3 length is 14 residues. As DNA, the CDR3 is TGCGCCAGCAGCTCAGGGGGCGCTGGAAACACCATATATTTT. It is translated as CASSSGGAGNTIYF.

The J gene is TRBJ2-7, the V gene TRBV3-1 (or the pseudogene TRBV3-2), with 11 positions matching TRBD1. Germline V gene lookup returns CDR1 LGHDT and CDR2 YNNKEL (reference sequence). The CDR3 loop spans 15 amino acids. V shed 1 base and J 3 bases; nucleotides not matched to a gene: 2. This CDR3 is CASSQGGQGVYEQYF. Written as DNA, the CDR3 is TGTGCCAGCAGCCAAGGGGGACAGGGGGTCTACGAGCAGTACTTC.

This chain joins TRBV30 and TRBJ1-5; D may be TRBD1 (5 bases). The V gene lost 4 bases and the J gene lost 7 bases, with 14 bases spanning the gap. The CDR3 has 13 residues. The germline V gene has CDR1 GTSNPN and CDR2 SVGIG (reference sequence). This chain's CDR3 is CAWNRVPGQPQHF. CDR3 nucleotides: TGTGCCTGGAATAGGGTACCAGGGCAGCCCCAGCATTTT.

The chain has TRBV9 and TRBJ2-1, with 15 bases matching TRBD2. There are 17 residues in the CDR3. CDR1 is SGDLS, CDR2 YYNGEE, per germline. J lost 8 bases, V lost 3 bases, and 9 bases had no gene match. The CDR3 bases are TGTGCCAGCAGCGCTAGAGGACTAGCGGGGGGGGGCTATGAGCAGTTCTTC. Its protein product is CASSARGLAGGGYEQFF. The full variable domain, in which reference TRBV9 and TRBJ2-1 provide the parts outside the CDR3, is DSGVTQTPKHLITATGQRVTLRCSPRSGDLSVYWYQQSLDQGLQFLIQYYNGEERAKGNILERFSAQQFPDLHSELNLSSLELGDSALYFCASSARGLAGGGYEQFFGPGTRLTVL.

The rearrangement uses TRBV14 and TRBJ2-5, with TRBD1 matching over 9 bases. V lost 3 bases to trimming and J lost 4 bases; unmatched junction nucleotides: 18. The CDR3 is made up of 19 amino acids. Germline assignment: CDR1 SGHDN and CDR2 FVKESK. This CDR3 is CASSHRGTTGGAPGETQYF. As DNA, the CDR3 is TGTGCCAGCAGCCACCGGGGGACTACAGGGGGCGCCCCGGGAGAGACCCAGTACTTC.

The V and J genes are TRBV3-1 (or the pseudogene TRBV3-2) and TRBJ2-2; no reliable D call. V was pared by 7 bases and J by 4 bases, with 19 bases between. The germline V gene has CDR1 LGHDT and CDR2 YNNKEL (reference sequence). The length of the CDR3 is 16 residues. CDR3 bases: TGTGCCAGCACTCCAAGTCGAGTTTCGGGCACCGGGGAGCTGTTTTTT. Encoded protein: CASTPSRVSGTGELFF.

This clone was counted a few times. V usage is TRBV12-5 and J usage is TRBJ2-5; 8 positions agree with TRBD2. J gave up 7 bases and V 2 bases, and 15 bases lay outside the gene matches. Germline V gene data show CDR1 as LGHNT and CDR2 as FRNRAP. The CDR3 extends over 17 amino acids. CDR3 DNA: TGTGCTAGTGGTTTGCCACGGGGGGGGGATCATGTGGGGACCCAGTACTTC. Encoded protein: CASGLPRGGDHVGTQYF.

CDR3 protein: CASSLFHGNNEQFF. Here the CDR3 DNA reads TGTGCCAGCAGCTTATTTCACGGCAACAATGAGCAGTTCTTC. The chain recombines TRBV11-2 with TRBJ2-1; D gene ambiguous. The V gene's germline CDR1 is SGHAT and CDR2 FQNNGV. The germline V and J ends were trimmed by 2 bases and 5 bases, with 10 bases remaining between them. The CDR3 contains 14 residues.

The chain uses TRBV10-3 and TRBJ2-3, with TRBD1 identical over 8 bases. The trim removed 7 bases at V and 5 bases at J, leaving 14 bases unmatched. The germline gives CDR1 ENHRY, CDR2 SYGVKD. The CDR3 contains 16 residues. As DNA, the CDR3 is TGTGCCATCACGGACCGGACAGGGATCGTGGAAGATACGCAGTATTTT. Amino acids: CAITDRTGIVEDTQYF.

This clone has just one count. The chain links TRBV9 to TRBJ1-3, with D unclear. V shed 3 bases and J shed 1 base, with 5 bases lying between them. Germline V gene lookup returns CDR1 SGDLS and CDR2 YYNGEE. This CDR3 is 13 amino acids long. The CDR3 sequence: CASSGQSGNTIYF. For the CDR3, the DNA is TGTGCCAGCAGCGGGCAGTCTGGAAACACCATATATTTT.

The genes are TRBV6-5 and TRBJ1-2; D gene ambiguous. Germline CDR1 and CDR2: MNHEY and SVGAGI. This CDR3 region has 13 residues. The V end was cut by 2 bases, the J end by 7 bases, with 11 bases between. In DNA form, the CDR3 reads TGTGCCAGCAGTTACCTACCCTCAGGTGGCTACACCTTC. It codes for CASSYLPSGGYTF.

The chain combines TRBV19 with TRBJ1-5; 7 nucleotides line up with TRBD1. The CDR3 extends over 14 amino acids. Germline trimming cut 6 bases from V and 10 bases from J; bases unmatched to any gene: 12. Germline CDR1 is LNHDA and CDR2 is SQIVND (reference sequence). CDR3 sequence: CASRRGGQRFPQHF. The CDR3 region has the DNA TGTGCCAGTAGGAGGGGGGGACAGCGTTTTCCCCAGCATTTT.

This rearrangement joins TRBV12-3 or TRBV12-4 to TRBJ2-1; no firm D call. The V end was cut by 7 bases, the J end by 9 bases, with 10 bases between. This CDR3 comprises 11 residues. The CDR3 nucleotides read TGTGCCAGCATCCTCTCGGGTGAGCAGTTCTTC. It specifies CASILSGEQFF.

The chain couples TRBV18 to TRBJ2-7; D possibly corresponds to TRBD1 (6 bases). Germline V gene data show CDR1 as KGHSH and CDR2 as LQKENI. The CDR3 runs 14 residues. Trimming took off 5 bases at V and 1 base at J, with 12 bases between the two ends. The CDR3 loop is CASSADRNSYEQYF. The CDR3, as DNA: TGTGCCAGCTCAGCCGACAGGAATTCCTACGAGCAGTACTTC.

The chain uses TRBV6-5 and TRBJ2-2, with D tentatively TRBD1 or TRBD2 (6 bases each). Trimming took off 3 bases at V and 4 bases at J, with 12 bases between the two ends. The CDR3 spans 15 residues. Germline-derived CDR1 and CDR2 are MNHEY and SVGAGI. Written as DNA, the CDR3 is TGTGCCAGCAGTTATAGGGGGGATGTCACCGGGGAGCTGTTTTTT. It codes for CASSYRGDVTGELFF.

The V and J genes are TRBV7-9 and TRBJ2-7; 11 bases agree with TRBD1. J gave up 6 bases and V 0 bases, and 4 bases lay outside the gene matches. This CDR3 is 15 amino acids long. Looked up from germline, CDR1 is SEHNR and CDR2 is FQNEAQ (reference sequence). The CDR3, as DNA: TGTGCCAGCAGCTTAGCAGGGACAGGGGGAACCGAGCAGTACTTC. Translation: CASSLAGTGGTEQYF.

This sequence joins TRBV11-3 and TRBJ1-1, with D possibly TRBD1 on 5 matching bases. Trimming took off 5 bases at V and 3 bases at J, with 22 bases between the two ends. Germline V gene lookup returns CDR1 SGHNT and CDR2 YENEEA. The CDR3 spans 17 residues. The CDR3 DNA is TGTGCCAGCAGCCCCCGGGTAGGGGCGATAATTTACACTGAAGCTTTCTTT. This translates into CASSPRVGAIIYTEAFF.

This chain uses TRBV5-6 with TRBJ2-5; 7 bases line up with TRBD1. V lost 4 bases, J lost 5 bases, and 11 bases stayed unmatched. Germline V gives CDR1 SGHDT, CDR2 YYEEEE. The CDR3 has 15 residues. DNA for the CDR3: TGTGCCAGCAGCCCATGGGGACAGTTCGAGGAGACCCAGTACTTC. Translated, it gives CASSPWGQFEETQYF.